What follows describes a single T cell receptor (beta chain). Its cognate antigen is unknown. V was pared by 0 bases and J by 2 bases, with 13 bases of the junction left unmatched. The length of the CDR3 is 19 residues. Per germline, CDR1 LGHNA and CDR2 YNFKEQ. The data originate from a study of graft-versus-host responses after intestinal transplantation. General study points: Individuals carrying graft-donor T cell macrochimerism showed high graft-versus-host to host-versus-graft clonal ratios in allografts. Among recipient marrow samples, GvH clones were found; some appeared first in ileum or blood.

Profiling relied on immunoSEQ multiplex PCR, and the TCRdb table lists in-frame clones only, not all of them. The sample lists about 31,000 clones, about 80% occurring once. Sample: unstimulated CD8+ T cells sorted from spleen or lymph node cells, taken before intestinal transplant. The chain recombines TRBV4-2 with TRBJ2-7; 10 nucleotides line up with TRBD2. The TCR was taken from a human donor who received an intestinal transplant. The CDR3 spells CASSQDPFLASGGPYEQYF. CDR3 sequence (DNA): TGTGCCAGCAGCCAAGATCCCTTTTTGGCTAGCGGGGGTCCCTACGAGCAGTACTTC.